Detailed here is one T cell receptor beta chain. The sample comes from a study of shared clonotypes between healthy human individuals. Trimming took 0 bases from V and 2 from J, leaving 11 bases between them. The germline V gene has CDR1 SGHRS and CDR2 YFSETQ. The CDR3 is made up of 15 amino acids. Method: immunoSEQ multiplex PCR; TCRdb's copy keeps in-frame clones and lacks some. This table has some 2,000,000 clones, roughly 96% appearing once. This chain links TRBV5-1 with TRBJ2-5; D possibly corresponds to TRBD2 (6 bases). The receptor was isolated from a man in his late teens or twenties in good health. The sample consisted of naive CD4+ T cells sorted from blood. Regarding subset: CD45RA+ positively selected. The CDR3 sequence: CASSLGGAMQETQYF. The CDR3 coding sequence is TGCGCCAGCAGCTTGGGCGGGGCCATGCAAGAGACCCAGTACTTC.